These T cell receptor beta chains were read from a single sample in a study of blood T cell repertoires in COVID-19. Method: immunoSEQ multiplex PCR; TCRdb's copy keeps in-frame clones and lacks some. This repertoire shows 310,000 or so clones, 87% found once; its top ten account for about 2%. The specimen was peripheral blood. These receptors were taken from a woman between 50 and 59 years old who had recovered from COVID-19. Each CDR3 is given with its conserved first and last residue. A D gene is named only where the DNA matches it firmly. Clone size is not always given. Where it is, it says once, few, many or a class for expanded clones.

cdr3_length,v_call,j_call,d_call,clone_size,cdr3_nt,cdr3_aa
14,TRBV6-5,TRBJ2-3,TRBD1,-,TGTGCCAGCAGTCGACAGGGTAACACAGATACGCAGTATTTT,CASSRQGNTDTQYF
19,TRBV18,TRBJ2-1,TRBD2,-,TGTGCCAGCTCATCGGGGCCGGGACTAGCTCCCGTGTCCTACAATGAGCAGTTCTTC,CASSSGPGLAPVSYNEQFF
13,TRBV11-2,TRBJ2-1,-,-,TGTGCCAGCAGCTTAGGCTGGAGGGATGAGCAGTTCTTC,CASSLGWRDEQFF
16,TRBV19,TRBJ2-4,-,-,TGTGCCAGTAGTATGCAGGGTCCCGTAGCCAAAAACATTCAGTACTTC,CASSMQGPVAKNIQYF
15,TRBV29-1,TRBJ2-7,TRBD1,-,TGCAGCGTTGAAGCTTTCGGGACAGTGTCCTACGAGCAGTACTTC,CSVEAFGTVSYEQYF
12,TRBV29-1,TRBJ2-1,-,-,TGCAGCGTTGCTGCAGGGGTCAATGAGCAGTTCTTC,CSVAAGVNEQFF
15,TRBV29-1,TRBJ1-3,TRBD1,-,TGCAGCGTAGGACAGGCCCCGGGTGCAGGAAACACCATATATTTT,CSVGQAPGAGNTIYF
15,TRBV11-2,TRBJ1-4,TRBD1,-,TGTGCCAGCAGCTTGACAGGGACGGCTAATGAAAAACTGTTTTTT,CASSLTGTANEKLFF
17,TRBV2,TRBJ1-4,-,-,TGTGCCAGCAGTGAGACAGCCACCTTTTTGACTAATGAAAAACTGTTTTTT,CASSETATFLTNEKLFF
12,TRBV28,TRBJ2-1,-,-,TGTGCCAGCAGTTTATTTACAGGGTCCCAGTTCTTC,CASSLFTGSQFF
16,TRBV5-1,TRBJ1-1,TRBD1,-,TGCGCCAGCAGCTCATCCGCGACAGGGAGCGTGACTGAAGCTTTCTTT,CASSSSATGSVTEAFF
15,TRBV5-1,TRBJ1-1,-,-,TGCGCCAGCAGCCCCCCCATGGGAGGGGACACTGAAGCTTTCTTT,CASSPPMGGDTEAFF
12,TRBV5-1,TRBJ1-2,-,-,TGCGCCAGCAGCTTCCAGGGAAATGGCTACACCTTC,CASSFQGNGYTF
18,TRBV28,TRBJ1-4,TRBD1,-,TGTGCCAGCAGTACCGCGGGACAGGGGACCTTACCCATTGAAAAACTGTTTTTT,CASSTAGQGTLPIEKLFF
15,TRBV5-5,TRBJ2-7,-,-,TGTGCCAGCAGCTTGGAGGGCAGGGGGGCTGATGAGCAGTACTTC,CASSLEGRGADEQYF
16,TRBV13,TRBJ2-3,-,-,TGTGCCAGCAGCCCCCGGACAGCCTATAGCACAGATACGCAGTATTTT,CASSPRTAYSTDTQYF
15,TRBV6-5,TRBJ2-1,-,-,TGTGCCAGCAGTTACGCCGGGTCCTCCTACAATGAGCAGTTCTTC,CASSYAGSSYNEQFF
14,TRBV27,TRBJ1-6,-,few,TGTGCCAGCACCCCCGGGGGGGGAAATTCACCCCTCCACTTT,CASTPGGGNSPLHF
11,TRBV30,TRBJ1-2,-,-,TGTGCTAGGGGCCGTGACTATGGCTACACCTTC,CARGRDYGYTF
17,TRBV27,TRBJ2-7,TRBD2,-,TGTGCCAGCAGTTTATCACCTAGCGGGAGGGCCGGGGTCGAGCAGTACTTC,CASSLSPSGRAGVEQYF
19,TRBV7-4,TRBJ1-5,TRBD1,-,TGTGCCAGCAGCTTGGCCGGGACAGGTAAAATGGGTAGCAATCAGCCCCAGCATTTT,CASSLAGTGKMGSNQPQHF
18,TRBV7-2,TRBJ2-7,TRBD2,-,TGTGCCAGCAGCTTAATCCCCGGACTAGCGGAAGACCCTTACGAGCAGTACTTC,CASSLIPGLAEDPYEQYF
17,TRBV19,TRBJ2-3,TRBD2,-,TGTGCCAGTAGTATTTCCCAGGGACTAGCGGGAGGAGATACGCAGTATTTT,CASSISQGLAGGDTQYF
15,TRBV19,TRBJ2-3,TRBD1,few,TGTGCCAGTAGTAGGGGGACAGAGTCCACAGATACGCAGTATTTT,CASSRGTESTDTQYF
18,TRBV4-2,TRBJ2-5,TRBD2,-,TGTGCCAGCAGCCAAGGGAACCTAGCGGGGGGGTCACAAGAGACCCAGTACTTC,CASSQGNLAGGSQETQYF
14,TRBV5-4,TRBJ2-5,-,few,TGTGCCAGCAGCTTGCCCCGAGTATCAAGAACCCAGTACTTC,CASSLPRVSRTQYF
15,TRBV18,TRBJ2-5,TRBD1,-,TGTGCCAGCTCACCTTCTCTTGTCAGGGGGGAGACCCAGTACTTC,CASSPSLVRGETQYF